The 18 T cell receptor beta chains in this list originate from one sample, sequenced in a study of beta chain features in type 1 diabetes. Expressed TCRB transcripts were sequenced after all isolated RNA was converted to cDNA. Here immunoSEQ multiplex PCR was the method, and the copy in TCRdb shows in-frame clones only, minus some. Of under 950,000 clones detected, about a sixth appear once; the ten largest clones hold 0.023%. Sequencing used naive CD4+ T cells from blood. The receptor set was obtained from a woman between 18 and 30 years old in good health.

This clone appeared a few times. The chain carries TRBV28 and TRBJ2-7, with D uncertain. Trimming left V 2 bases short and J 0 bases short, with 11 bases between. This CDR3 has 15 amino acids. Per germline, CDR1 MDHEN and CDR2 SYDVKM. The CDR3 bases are TGTGCCAGCAGTTTACCGGGTTCGTTCTCCTACGAGCAGTACTTC. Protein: CASSLPGSFSYEQYF.

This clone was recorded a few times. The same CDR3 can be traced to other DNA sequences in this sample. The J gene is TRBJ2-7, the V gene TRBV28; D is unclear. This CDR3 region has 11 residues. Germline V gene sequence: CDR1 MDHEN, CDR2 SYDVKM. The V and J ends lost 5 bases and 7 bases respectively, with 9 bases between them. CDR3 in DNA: TGTGCCAGCAGTCTTTCGCGGGAGCAGTACTTC. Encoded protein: CASSLSREQYF.

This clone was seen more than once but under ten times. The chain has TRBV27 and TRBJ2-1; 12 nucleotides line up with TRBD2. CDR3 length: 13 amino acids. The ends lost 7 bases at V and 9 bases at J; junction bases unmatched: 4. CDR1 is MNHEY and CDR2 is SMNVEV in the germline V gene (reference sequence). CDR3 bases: TGTGCCAGCACGCTAGCGGGAGGGTTTGAGCAGTTCTTC. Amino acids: CASTLAGGFEQFF.

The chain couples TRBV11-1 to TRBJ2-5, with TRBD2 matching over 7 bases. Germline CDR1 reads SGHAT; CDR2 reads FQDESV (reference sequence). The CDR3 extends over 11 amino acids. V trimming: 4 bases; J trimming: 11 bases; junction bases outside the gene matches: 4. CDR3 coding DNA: TGTGCCAGCAGCTCGGGAGGCGGGCAGTACTTC. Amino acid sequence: CASSSGGGQYF.

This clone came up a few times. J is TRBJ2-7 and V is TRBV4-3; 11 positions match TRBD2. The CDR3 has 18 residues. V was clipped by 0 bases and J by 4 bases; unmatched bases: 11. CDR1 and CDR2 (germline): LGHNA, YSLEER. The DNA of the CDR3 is TGCGCCAGCAGCCAAGAATCGCTAGCGGGAGGCCTATTTTACGAGCAGTACTTC. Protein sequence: CASSQESLAGGLFYEQYF.

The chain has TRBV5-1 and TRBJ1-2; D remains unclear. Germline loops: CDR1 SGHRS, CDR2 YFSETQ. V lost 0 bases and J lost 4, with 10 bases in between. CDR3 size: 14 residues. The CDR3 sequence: CASSLVGNSYGYTF. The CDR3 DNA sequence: TGCGCCAGCAGCTTGGTAGGGAACTCCTATGGCTACACCTTC.

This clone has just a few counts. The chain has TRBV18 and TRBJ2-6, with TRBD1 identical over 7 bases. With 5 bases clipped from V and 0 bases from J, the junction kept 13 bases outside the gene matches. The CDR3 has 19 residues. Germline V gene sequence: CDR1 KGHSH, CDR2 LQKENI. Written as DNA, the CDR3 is TGTGCCAGCTCAGCCTTACAGGGGCCCTCTTCCTCTGGGGCCAACGTCCTGACTTTC. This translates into CASSALQGPSSSGANVLTF.

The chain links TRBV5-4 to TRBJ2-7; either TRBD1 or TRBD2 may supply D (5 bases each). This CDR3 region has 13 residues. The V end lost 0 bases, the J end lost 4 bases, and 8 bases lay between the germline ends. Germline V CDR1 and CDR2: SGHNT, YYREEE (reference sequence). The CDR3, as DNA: TGTGCCAGCAGCTTGGAGAGGGGATACGAGCAGTACTTC. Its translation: CASSLERGYEQYF.

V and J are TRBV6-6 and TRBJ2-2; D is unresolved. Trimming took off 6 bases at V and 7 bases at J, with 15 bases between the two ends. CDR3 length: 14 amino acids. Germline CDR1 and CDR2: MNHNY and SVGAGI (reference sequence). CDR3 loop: CASSGQRSSGELFF. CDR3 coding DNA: TGTGCCAGCAGCGGTCAGCGAAGTAGCGGGGAGCTGTTTTTT.

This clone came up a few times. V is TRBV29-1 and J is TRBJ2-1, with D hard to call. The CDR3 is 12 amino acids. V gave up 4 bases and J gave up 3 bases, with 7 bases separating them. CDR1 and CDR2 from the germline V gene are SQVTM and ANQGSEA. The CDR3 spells CSVVMVYNEQFF. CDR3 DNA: TGCAGCGTTGTTATGGTCTACAATGAGCAGTTCTTC.

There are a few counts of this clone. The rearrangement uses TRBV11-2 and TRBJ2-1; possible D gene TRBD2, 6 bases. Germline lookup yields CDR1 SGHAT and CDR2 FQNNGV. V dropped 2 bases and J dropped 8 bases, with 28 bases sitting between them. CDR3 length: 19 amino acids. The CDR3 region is CASSLFRYSTRDSNHEQFF. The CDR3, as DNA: TGTGCCAGCAGCTTATTCCGCTATTCCACTAGGGACTCGAATCATGAGCAGTTCTTC.

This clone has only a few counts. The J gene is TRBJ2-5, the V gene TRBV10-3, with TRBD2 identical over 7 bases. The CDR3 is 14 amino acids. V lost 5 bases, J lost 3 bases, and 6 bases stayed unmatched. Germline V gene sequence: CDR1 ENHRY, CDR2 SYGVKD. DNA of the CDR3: TGTGCCATCAGTTCGGCCAGCGGGAAAGAGACCCAGTACTTC. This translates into CAISSASGKETQYF.

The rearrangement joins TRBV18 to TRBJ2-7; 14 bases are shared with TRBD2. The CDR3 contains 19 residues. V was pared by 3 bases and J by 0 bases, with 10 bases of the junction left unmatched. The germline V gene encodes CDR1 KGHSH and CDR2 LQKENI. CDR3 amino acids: CASSPRGLAGASYSYEQYF. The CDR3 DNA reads TGTGCCAGCTCACCTAGGGGACTAGCGGGAGCCTCTTACTCCTACGAGCAGTACTTC.

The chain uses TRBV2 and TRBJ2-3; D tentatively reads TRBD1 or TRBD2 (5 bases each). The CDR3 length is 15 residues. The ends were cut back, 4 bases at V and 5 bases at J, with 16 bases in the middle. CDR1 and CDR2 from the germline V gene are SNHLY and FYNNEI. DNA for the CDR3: TGTGCCAGCAGTGCCAGCCTGGGACCCATAGATACGCAGTATTTT. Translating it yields CASSASLGPIDTQYF.

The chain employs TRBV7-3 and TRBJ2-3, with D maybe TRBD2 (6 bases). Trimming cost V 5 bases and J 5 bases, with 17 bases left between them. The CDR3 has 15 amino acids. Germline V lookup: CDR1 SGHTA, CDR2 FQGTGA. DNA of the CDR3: TGTGCCAGCAGCCGCGGCGGGACTCTGGGAGATACGCAGTATTTT. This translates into CASSRGGTLGDTQYF.

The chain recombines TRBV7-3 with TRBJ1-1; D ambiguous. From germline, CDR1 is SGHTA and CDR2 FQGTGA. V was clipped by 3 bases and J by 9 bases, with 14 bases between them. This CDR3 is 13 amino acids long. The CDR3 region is CASSLSSGRQAFF. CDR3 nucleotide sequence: TGTGCCAGCAGCTTGTCCTCCGGGAGACAAGCTTTCTTT.

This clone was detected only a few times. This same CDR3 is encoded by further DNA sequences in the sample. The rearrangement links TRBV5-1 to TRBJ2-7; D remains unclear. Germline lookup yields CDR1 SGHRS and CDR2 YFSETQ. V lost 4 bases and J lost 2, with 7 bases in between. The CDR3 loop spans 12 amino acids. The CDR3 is CASSLGAYEQYF. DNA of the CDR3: TGCGCCAGCAGCCTCGGAGCCTACGAGCAGTACTTC.

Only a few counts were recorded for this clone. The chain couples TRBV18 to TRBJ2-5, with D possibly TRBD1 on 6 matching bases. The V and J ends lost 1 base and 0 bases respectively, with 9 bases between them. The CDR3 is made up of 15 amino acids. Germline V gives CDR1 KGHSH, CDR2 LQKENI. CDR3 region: CASSPRQAYQETQYF. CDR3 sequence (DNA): TGTGCCAGCTCACCACGACAGGCCTACCAAGAGACCCAGTACTTC. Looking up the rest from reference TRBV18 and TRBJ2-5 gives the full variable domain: NAGVMQNPRHLVRRRGQEARLRCSPMKGHSHVYWYRQLPEEGLKFMVYLQKENIIDESGMPKERFSAEFPKEGPSILRIQQVVRGDSAAYFCASSPRQAYQETQYFGPGTRLLVL.